The entry that follows covers one T cell receptor beta chain sequence. The antigen remains unidentified. The data were taken from a study of blood T cells in healthy people across ages. Across the study: For every two T cells, template switching captured about one barcoded beta molecule. Study results and limitations: Estimated diversity across one million T cells was deemed an underestimate. Diversity of TCR beta per million T cells declined in a roughly linear way with age.

Germline CDR1 MNHEY, CDR2 SVGAGI. The CDR3 has 16 amino acids. V was trimmed by 7 bases and J by 0 bases, leaving 16 bases between them. The authors ran a second PCR of roughly 6 to 12 cycles using a sample-barcoded 5' primer and a J-beta primer mix. TCRdb analysed the 5' RACE reads with MiXCR anew, one entry per CDR3 protein. The sample shows around 1,500,000 distinct CDR3 sequences, approximately 38% of them seen only once. The authors extracted at least 5 micrograms of total RNA per sample. The sequenced material came from blood. J is TRBJ1-3 and V is TRBV6-5, with D possibly matching TRBD1 (6 bases). The TCR comes from a woman between 18 and 30 years old in good health. The DNA for the CDR3 is TGTGCCAGCACCAACGCCGGACAGCACTCTGGAAACACCATATATTTT. This codes for CASTNAGQHSGNTIYF.